This TCR beta chain was documented in a study of post-analysis software for immune sequencing data (dated by TCRdb to the mid-2010s). In terms of the full investigation: Disease courses on record covered relapsing-remitting, secondary progressive and progressive-relapsing multiple sclerosis, though some patients had no subtype annotation. Patient repertoires were compared against about twelve previously published healthy control repertoires from donors aged about 6 to 26 years. A subset of samples was prepared in parallel using single-end sample barcoding, then pooled and co-amplified after Illumina adapter ligation. Points the paper makes about the study in general: Direct clustering with F measure revealed strong co-clustering of samples prepared in the same batch, which led to a batch-effect correction. The control group was slightly older than the multiple sclerosis patient group. Several TRBV segments, including TRBV5-6, TRBV5-1 and TRBV20-1, were significantly more frequent in patients than controls. Compared with controls, multiple sclerosis patients had significantly lower normalized Chao1 diversity, a finding suggesting substantial peripheral T-cell clonal expansion.

Concerning this clonotype: Which antigen it targets is not known. Base qualities are missing; no much larger clone stands one base away.

Receptor libraries were prepared by PCR. Sequencing took place on an Illumina HiSeq 2500. To reduce PCR and sequencing biases, unique molecular identifiers were built into the TCR beta cDNA libraries. Some 500,000 cDNA molecules were obtained for every 1 to 10 million input T cells, so each molecule roughly corresponded to one T cell. Patient libraries were prepared and sequenced with the same protocol used for the earlier healthy control dataset. Samples belonging to the same batch were prepared together, multiplexed and sequenced on a shared HiSeq lane. The authors processed their data as follows. MIGEC was used to process the raw barcoded reads, and molecular identifier groups with only a single read were discarded before consensus assembly and CDR3 extraction. Clonotype tables were post-analysed with VDJtools, and diversity was normalized by down-sampling all datasets to the smallest sample size. Repertoire overlap clustering matched CDR3 amino acid but not nucleotide sequences to correct batch-related cross-sample contamination. Using fastp trimming at Q25 and MiXCR clonotype assembly, TCRdb reanalyzed the public sequencing data and kept in-frame beta chains. Each CDR3 protein appears once, grouped with its most common genes and DNA. The V and J calls come from TCRdb's annotation, not from the publication. This sample holds some 690,000 distinct CDR3 sequences; over 45% were observed only once. The ten largest clones take up 11% of the sample.

Taken from the germline V gene (reference sequence), the CDR1 and CDR2 loops are SEHNR and FQNEAQ. A distance of 10 bases separates the germline ends of V and J, which lose 6 bases and 1 base respectively. From cysteine to phenylalanine, the CDR3 is 13 amino acids long. Of all the DNA, just the CDR3 is kept, 39 bases in frame from base 1. TCR beta repertoires were profiled from peripheral blood of 13 young patients with multiple sclerosis to demonstrate the VDJtools post-analysis software. The patients with multiple sclerosis were children and adolescents between about 6 and 17 years of age. This receptor was identified in a girl aged 2 to 9 with multiple sclerosis. Rearrangement joined TRBV7-9 to TRBJ2-7; the D segment could be TRBD2, given 5 matching bases. Specimen: blood. Here is the DNA: TGTGCCAGCAGGTCGGGGAAGTCCTACGAGCAGTACTTC. The encoded protein is CASRSGKSYEQYF.